The rows below give T cell receptor beta chains drawn from one sample of a study of blood T cell repertoires in COVID-19. Some clones are missing from TCRdb's copy, which holds only in-frame ones; the method was immunoSEQ multiplex PCR. Of some 340,000 clones listed, roughly four fifths were seen once; the top ten hold 5% to 5.5%. The specimen sequenced was PBMCs or T cells enriched from blood (not recorded which). The receptor set was obtained from a woman aged 50 to 60 who had recovered from COVID-19. Each CDR3 is given without its conserved first and last residue. The order of the fields is V gene, J gene, CDR3 protein.

TRBV10-3	TRBJ2-2	AISEGLAGTGELF
TRBV19	TRBJ2-3	ASSIALAGGGGDTQY
TRBV13	TRBJ2-1	ASQGGRETGEQF
TRBV27	TRBJ1-2	ASRTWGGKGYYGYT
TRBV3-1/TRBV3-2	TRBJ2-7	ASSQGAGGYEQY
TRBV7-9	TRBJ2-2	ASSFSGATGELF
TRBV7-8	TRBJ1-1	ASSRQGNTEAF
TRBV20-1	TRBJ1-1	SASPGGATEAF
TRBV21-1	TRBJ1-1	ASSKGSGKNTEAF
TRBV28	TRBJ2-1	ASKSGSAYNEQF
TRBV5-1	TRBJ1-2	ASSSTGVGYT
TRBV28	TRBJ1-1	ASSPLPRAGMNTEAF
TRBV18	TRBJ1-1	ASSPRAGGSNTEAF
TRBV11-3	TRBJ2-7	ASSLDRWGGYEQY
TRBV5-1	TRBJ2-5	ASATSGGPGETQY
TRBV2	TRBJ2-5	ASSPPGLAGGETQY
TRBV5-1	TRBJ2-7	ASSADKFDHEQY
TRBV5-6	TRBJ1-4	ASSFVTGQYEKLF
TRBV7-9	TRBJ2-7	ASSPPSYEQY
TRBV7-3	TRBJ2-3	ASSFMGGTTDTQY
TRBV6-2/TRBV6-3	TRBJ1-2	ASSSWTDYSNYGYT
TRBV19	TRBJ2-7	ASMSTYEQY